The 14 T cell receptor beta chains given below trace back to one sample, sequenced in a study of somatic mutations in T cells in chronic GVHD (dated by TCRdb to the early 2020s). Library method: the immunoSEQ multiplex PCR assay. Sourced from immuneACCESS, this table was stored by TCRdb with only in-frame sequences that have V and J called. A share of the clones is absent; for the studies checked, an unresolved V gene accounts for under half, and the remainder has no known explanation. Here the sample has 13,000 or so clones; roughly 78% occur a single time. Approximately 31% of the sample comes from the top ten. Material for sequencing was Vbeta20-negative CD4+ T cells from blood. Taken with the paper, the label for cell subset or site translates to: CD4+ T cells sorted as TCR Vbeta20 negative by flow cytometry. Every receptor here comes from a male patient between 45 and 59 years old with chronic graft-versus-host disease. Some T cells present after a transplant may be cells of the graft donor.

The chain combines TRBV7-2 with TRBJ2-3, with TRBD1 matching over 10 bases. This CDR3 spans 16 amino acids. The V gene end was trimmed by 5 bases and the J gene end by 6 bases; junction bases not matched to a gene: 11. Germline CDR1 reads SGHTA; CDR2 reads FQGNSA. The CDR3 bases are TGTGCCAGCAGCCCGAACAGGGACAGGGGTTGGGATACGCAGTATTTT. Its translation: CASSPNRDRGWDTQYF.

V is TRBV21-1 and J is TRBJ2-7; the table calls TRBD1, which could not be checked here. TRBV21-1 is a pseudogene locus. CDR3 length equals 15 residues. CDR3 coding DNA: TGTGCCAGCAGCCCCCGACAGGGTTGCTCCTACGAGCAGTACTTC. It is translated as CASSPRQGCSYEQYF.

The sample holds one count of this clone. The J gene is TRBJ2-7, the V gene TRBV6-5; D uncertain. V gave up 2 bases and J gave up 0 bases, with 5 bases separating them. Germline assignment: CDR1 MNHEY and CDR2 SVGAGI. The CDR3 runs 13 residues. CDR3 amino acids: CASSYISSYEQYF. CDR3 in DNA: TGTGCCAGCAGTTACATTAGCTCCTACGAGCAGTACTTC.

The J gene is TRBJ2-1, the V gene TRBV7-6; 13 bases map to TRBD2. The V segment lost 0 bases and the J segment 9 bases; nucleotides outside the gene matches: 5. This CDR3 spans 16 amino acids. Germline assignment: CDR1 SGHVS and CDR2 FNYEAQ. CDR3 amino acids: CASSLATSGGESEQFF. The CDR3 DNA is TGTGCCAGCAGCTTAGCAACTAGCGGGGGGGAAAGTGAGCAGTTCTTC. Full variable domain (outside the CDR3, taken from reference TRBV7-6 and TRBJ2-1): GAGVSQSPRYKVTKRGQDVALRCDPISGHVSLYWYRQALGQGPEFLTYFNYEAQQDKSGLPNDRFSAERPEGSISTLTIQRTEQRDSAMYRCASSLATSGGESEQFFGPGTRLTVL.

The chain has TRBV11-2 and TRBJ2-5, with D possibly matching TRBD2 (7 bases). V was shortened by 2 bases and J by 5 bases, with 18 bases between the two germline ends. Germline values: CDR1 SGHAT, CDR2 FQNNGV. The CDR3 totals 16 residues. DNA for the CDR3: TGTGCCAGCAGCTTAAGAGGAATCGGGGGGCGGGAGACCCAGTACTTC. It yields the protein CASSLRGIGGRETQYF.

The chain carries TRBV12-5 and TRBJ1-1; D is undetermined. Looked up from germline, CDR1 is LGHNT and CDR2 is FRNRAP. CDR3 length equals 16 residues. Between the trimmed V and J ends, which lost 4 bases and 4 bases, there was a span of 19 bases. CDR3 nucleotide sequence: TGTGCTAGTGGTTCAACCTCCCGACGGGTGAGCACTGAAGCTTTCTTT. Protein sequence: CASGSTSRRVSTEAFF.

The chain recombines TRBV7-9 with TRBJ1-1, with D possibly being TRBD1 (5 bases). The CDR3 consists of 12 residues. Germline V CDR1 and CDR2: SEHNR, FQNEAQ (reference sequence). The V and J ends lost 4 bases and 5 bases respectively, with 8 bases between them. The CDR3 protein is CASSSRGTEAFF. CDR3 bases: TGTGCCAGCAGCTCAAGGGGAACTGAAGCTTTCTTT.

This clone was recorded a few times. The chain joins TRBV19 to TRBJ2-1; TRBD2 matches 13 bases. This CDR3 has 18 amino acids. Germline values: CDR1 LNHDA, CDR2 SQIVND (reference sequence). After removal of 4 bases from V and 5 bases from J, the junction contained 11 bases not matched to a gene. CDR3 region: CASSTPTSGGPKNNEQFF. DNA of the CDR3: TGTGCCAGTAGTACCCCGACTAGCGGGGGGCCTAAAAACAATGAGCAGTTCTTC.

The chain couples TRBV7-2 to TRBJ2-5; the D gene is possibly TRBD2 (5 bases). The germline V and J ends were trimmed by 8 bases and 1 base, with 14 bases remaining between them. In germline, CDR1 is SGHTA, CDR2 FQGNSA. The CDR3 runs to 14 residues. The CDR3 coding sequence is TGTGCCAGCTCCTTGGGTGGGAGCCAAGAGACCCAGTACTTC. This translates into CASSLGGSQETQYF.

The V gene is TRBV29-1, the J gene TRBJ1-1, with TRBD1 matching over 9 bases. This CDR3 has 14 amino acids. Germline lookup yields CDR1 SQVTM and CDR2 ANQGSEA. V lost 3 bases, J lost 6 bases, and 8 bases stayed unmatched. For the CDR3, the DNA is TGCAGCGTTGATGGGGGACAGGGTATGCCTGAAGCTTTCTTT. This gives the protein CSVDGGQGMPEAFF. The variable domain in full, completed from reference TRBV29-1 and TRBJ1-1, reads SAVISQKPSRDICQRGTSLTIQCQVDSQVTMMFWYRQQPGQSLTLIATANQGSEATYESGFVIDKFPISRPNLTFSTLTVSNMSPEDSSIYLCSVDGGQGMPEAFFGQGTRLTVV.

The chain carries TRBV11-2 and TRBJ1-1; TRBD1 might be the D (5 bases). The length of the CDR3 is 14 residues. Between the trimmed V and J ends, which lost 4 bases and 5 bases, there was a span of 14 bases. Germline CDR1 reads SGHAT; CDR2 reads FQNNGV. Here the CDR3 DNA reads TGTGCCAGCAGCTCCTCCGGGACTTCAACTGAAGCTTTCTTT. It specifies CASSSSGTSTEAFF.

The chain couples TRBV19 to TRBJ2-6; maybe TRBD2 (6 bases). The V gene's germline CDR1 is LNHDA and CDR2 SQIVND (reference sequence). CDR3 size: 17 residues. Trimming removed 1 base at V and 0 bases at J, with 10 bases between. CDR3 coding DNA: TGTGCCAGTAGTATAGGGGGACTGAACTCTGGGGCCAACGTCCTGACTTTC. This sequence encodes CASSIGGLNSGANVLTF.

The count of this clone is one. Germline is not matched at one junction end, which may reflect a read error. The V call is TRBV18, the J call TRBJ1-2; 10 bases are a match to TRBD1. The CDR3 covers 16 residues. Per germline, CDR1 KGHSH and CDR2 LQKENI. The CDR3 spells CANSPPDRDRGNGYTF. CDR3 bases: TGTGCCAACTCACCACCCGATAGGGACAGGGGTAATGGCTACACCTTC. Based on the CDR3 plus reference TRBV18 and TRBJ1-2, the full variable domain is NAGVMQNPRHLVRRRGQEARLRCSPMKGHSHVYWYRQLPEEGLKFMVYLQKENIIDESGMPKERFSAEFPKEGPSILRIQQVVRGDSAAYFCANSPPDRDRGNGYTFGSGTRLTVV.

The chain joins TRBV27 to TRBJ2-5; TRBD2 matches at 15 bases. This CDR3 is 18 amino acids long. From germline, CDR1 is MNHEY and CDR2 SMNVEV (reference sequence). V dropped 6 bases and J dropped 0; count of bases not matched to a gene: 8. CDR3 sequence: CASSFGLAGGRNQETQYF. The CDR3 DNA is TGTGCCAGCAGCTTCGGACTAGCGGGAGGGCGGAACCAAGAGACCCAGTACTTC.